The TCR beta chain described here comes from a study of blood T cell repertoires in COVID-19. Across the study: Acute-phase and convalescent COVID-19 samples originated in the United States, Italy and Spain.

Cohorts were determined from participant-reported clinical history. V shed 3 bases and J 4 bases; nucleotides not matched to a gene: 17. This CDR3 has 18 residues. The germline V gene has CDR1 SGHRS and CDR2 YFSETQ. In the authors' methods: Amplification from reference gene primers served as the basis for estimated nucleated cell counts. Only in-frame clones appear in the TCRdb table, and some are missing; sequencing was by immunoSEQ multiplex PCR. V, J and clone size were drawn from that table, and D and trimming were deduced from the DNA. Among 250,000 to 350,000 clones listed, around 90% were seen once.

The chain links TRBV5-1 to TRBJ2-7; 9 nucleotides align to TRBD2. The receptor comes from a young woman with acute COVID-19. Sequencing input: PBMCs or T cells enriched from blood (not recorded which). DNA for the CDR3: TGCGCCAGCAGCTCTTCTATCCGACTAGCGGAGGGGAGGTACGAGCAGTACTTC. Its protein is CASSSSIRLAEGRYEQYF.